Listed below are T cell receptor beta chains from one sample, sequenced in a study of shared clonotypes between healthy human individuals. The protocol was immunoSEQ multiplex PCR, while the TCRdb copy is restricted to in-frame clones and leaves out a portion. The sample yields over a million clones, more than 75% seen once. Sequenced material: memory CD4+ T cells from PBMCs. These TCRs come from a young man in good health. Some clones in this sample may be carry-over from other donors' samples. Each CDR3 is given without its conserved first and last residue.

>TRBV7-2
ASSFGGVAGGGEQY
>TRBV5-1
ASSLISGQSGSPLH
>TRBV18
ASSPQTGGNTEAF
>TRBV4-2
ASSQDQGGHNEQF
>TRBV2
AGRQSTGNEKLF
>TRBV6-1
ASSEVLAGGPYEQY
>TRBV28
ASMGRDHFSGNTIY
>TRBV5-4
ASSLADGGQTQY
>TRBV15
ATSRQDRVSYEQY
>TRBV11-2
ASSLDLRGLTSFA
>TRBV7-9
ASSPRGMGYT
>TRBV30
AWSLGRGWGYT
>TRBV7-8
ASSSTYLTGGYTEAF
>TRBV5-1
ASSPAPDQPQH
>TRBV2
ASSEATAQGAETQY
>TRBV6-5
ASSRLGLQY
>TRBV7-2
ASSSTRPRLRSPLH
>TRBV15
ATSRAGGRNEQY
>TRBV5-4
ASSLGGRVTQY
>TRBV25-1
ASRGPRSTDTQY
>TRBV28
ASTLPGRLDSPLH
>TRBV18
ASCRGPTGEQY
>TRBV28
ASTTPTDTQY
>TRBV2
ASSVPGTDEQY
>TRBV5-6
ASSLASGGGTGELF
>TRBV19
ASSTKAPLTEAF
>TRBV18
ASSPMSGVTLGYT
>TRBV11-2
ASSLVRRVVLRRDEQY
>TRBV7-6
ASSLRGPAGNGNEQF
>TRBV7-3
ASKAGGAETQY
>TRBV29-1
SVDGTSGIFGSGANVLT
>TRBV7-6
ASSHGLALDNEQF
>TRBV15
ATSKGGTGREKLF
>TRBV6-5
ASTSGGDNQPQH
>TRBV7-8
ASSLASLHGVGTYNEQF
>TRBV29-1
SVESGEETQY
>TRBV10-3
AISPDTGTTEAF
>TRBV30
AWARRGGLAGVSSYNEQF
>TRBV28
ASNLGVRNQPQH
>TRBV7-6
ASSTDPGLSNEQF
>TRBV28
ASSLTGMYGYT
>TRBV28
ASSLKTPSGNTEAF
>TRBV4-1
ASSQDFGTSGRGEQY
>TRBV28
ASGRQNEQF
>TRBV7-2
ASSLRLAPSTDTQY
>TRBV2
ASSGWQGARTDTQY
>TRBV4-3
ASSQEVPLSNSGANVLT
>TRBV5-1
ASSTRVSGNYEQY
>TRBV7-2
ASSFRAGDEQY
>TRBV5-1
ASSLGSGLRYGYT
>TRBV28
ASSGGQWDQPQH
>TRBV7-9
ASSLSSSGGYNEQF
>TRBV4-3
ASSQAPQPGTDTQY
>TRBV5-1
ASSPWDRGLTDTQY
>TRBV28
ASTAPGTRTSHEQF
>TRBV7-2
ASSSLPRTGGIDEQF
>TRBV7-9
ASSETDRATDTQY
>TRBV18
ASSRSAQETQY
>TRBV7-9
ASSHRPPGQVYYEQY